This T cell receptor beta chain was captured in a study of T cell responses to AZD1222 COVID-19 vaccine. Looking at the study overall: Second-dose intervals near 4 or 12 weeks were combined. Whole-study findings and limits: At baseline, seropositivity was found in only 5 to 7 AZD1222 recipients. CD4 TCRs associated with vaccination spanned spike, dominating at 160-218 and 743-854.

This CDR3 contains 14 residues. Germline CDR1 and CDR2: SNHLY and FYNNEI. Trimming took off 6 bases at V and 9 bases at J, with 18 bases between the two ends. Turning to this clone: The antigen remains undetermined.

Libraries were prepared by immunoSEQ multiplex PCR; TCRdb keeps only in-frame clonotypes and omits some of them. The sample has tens of thousands of clones, around 89% seen once. Sequenced here: peripheral blood, sampled on day 0 of AZD1222 vaccination. This sequence originates from an adult in good health. V usage is TRBV2 and J usage is TRBJ2-1, with D perhaps matching TRBD2 (6 bases). The CDR3 DNA is TGTGCCAGCAGCCCCTCGACTAGTTCCAGTGAGCAGTTCTTC. Translated, it gives CASSPSTSSSEQFF.